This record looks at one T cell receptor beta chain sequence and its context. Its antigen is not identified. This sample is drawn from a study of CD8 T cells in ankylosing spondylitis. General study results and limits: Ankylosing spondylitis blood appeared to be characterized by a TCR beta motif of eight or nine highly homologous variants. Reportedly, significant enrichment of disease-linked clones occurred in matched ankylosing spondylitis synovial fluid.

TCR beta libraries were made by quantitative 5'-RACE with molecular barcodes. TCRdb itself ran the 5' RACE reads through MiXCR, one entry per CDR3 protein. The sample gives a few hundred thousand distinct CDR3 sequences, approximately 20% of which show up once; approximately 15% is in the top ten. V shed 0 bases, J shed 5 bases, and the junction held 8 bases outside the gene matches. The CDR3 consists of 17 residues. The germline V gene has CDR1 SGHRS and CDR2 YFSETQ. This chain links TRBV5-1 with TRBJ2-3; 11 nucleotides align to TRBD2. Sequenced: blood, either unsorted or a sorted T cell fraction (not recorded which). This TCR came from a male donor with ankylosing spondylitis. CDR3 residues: CASSLVTSGSRQDTQYF. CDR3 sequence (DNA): TGCGCCAGCAGCTTGGTTACTAGCGGGAGCCGGCAAGATACGCAGTATTTT.